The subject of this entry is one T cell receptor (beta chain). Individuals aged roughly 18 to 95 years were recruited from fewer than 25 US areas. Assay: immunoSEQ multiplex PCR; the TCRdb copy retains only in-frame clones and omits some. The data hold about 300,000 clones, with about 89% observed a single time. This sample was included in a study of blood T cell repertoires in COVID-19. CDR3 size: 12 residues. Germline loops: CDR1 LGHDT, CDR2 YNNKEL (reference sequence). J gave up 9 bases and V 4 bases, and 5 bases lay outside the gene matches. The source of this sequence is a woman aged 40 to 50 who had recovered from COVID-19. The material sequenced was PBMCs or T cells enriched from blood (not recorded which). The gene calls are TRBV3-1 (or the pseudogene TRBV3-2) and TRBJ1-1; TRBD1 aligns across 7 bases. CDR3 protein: CASSLRDRKAFF. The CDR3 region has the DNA TGTGCCAGCAGCCTCCGGGACAGAAAAGCTTTCTTT.